These 17 T cell receptor beta chains were sequenced from one sample in a study of blood T cell repertoires in COVID-19. This table comes from immunoSEQ multiplex PCR, and its TCRdb copy is limited to in-frame clones, with some not included. The data contain 250,000 to 350,000 clones, about 80% of them singletons. Source material: peripheral blood. The origin of the receptors is a person aged 70 to 79 with COVID-19, enrolled during active disease.

The table lists this clone with a count of one. The rearrangement uses TRBV18 and TRBJ1-1; no reliable D call. This CDR3 contains 15 residues. From germline, CDR1 is KGHSH and CDR2 LQKENI. Trimming pared 2 bases from V and 3 bases from J, leaving 13 bases between. The CDR3, as DNA: TGTGCCAGCTCACCAAAGGCTCAGCAGGACACTGAAGCTTTCTTT. Translating it yields CASSPKAQQDTEAFF.

The chain couples TRBV4-1 to TRBJ1-6; 7 bases align to TRBD1. The CDR3 is 12 residues long. V shed 3 bases and J 18 bases; nucleotides not matched to a gene: 8. Germline CDR1 MGHRA, CDR2 YSYEKL. CDR3 amino acids: CASSQTQGPPHF. CDR3 bases: TGCGCCAGCAGCCAGACACAGGGGCCTCCCCACTTT.

This chain links TRBV12-3 or TRBV12-4 with TRBJ2-3; a possible D gene is TRBD1 (6 bases). Trimming pared 4 bases from V and 10 bases from J, leaving 15 bases between. CDR3 length equals 13 residues. The CDR3 region is CASSWTVQEAQYF. CDR3 in DNA: TGTGCCAGCAGTTGGACAGTACAGGAAGCGCAGTATTTT.

Many counts were recorded for this clone. V and J are TRBV11-2 and TRBJ2-1, with 7 positions matching TRBD1. The CDR3 is 15 residues long. The germline V gene encodes CDR1 SGHAT and CDR2 FQNNGV. The junction had 7 bases not matched to a gene; V was cut back by 4 bases and J by 4 bases. The CDR3 region has the DNA TGTGCCAGCAGCTCTGACAGGGTACGGTACAATGAGCAGTTCTTC. As protein: CASSSDRVRYNEQFF.

V is TRBV3-1 (or the pseudogene TRBV3-2) and J is TRBJ2-3; TRBD2 matches at 15 bases. Looked up from germline, CDR1 is LGHDT and CDR2 is YNNKEL (reference sequence). V was clipped by 1 base and J by 9 bases; unmatched bases: 8. The CDR3 covers 17 residues. This CDR3 reads CASSQAIGLAGGQTQYF. Written as DNA, the CDR3 is TGTGCCAGCAGCCAAGCCATCGGACTAGCGGGGGGGCAGACGCAGTATTTT.

The chain joins TRBV6-2 or TRBV6-3 to TRBJ2-3; TRBD1 is a possible D gene (7 bases). Trimming cost V 3 bases and J 0 bases, with 16 bases left between them. Germline CDR1 is MNHEY and CDR2 is SVGEGT. This CDR3 spans 17 amino acids. The CDR3 nucleotides read TGTGCCAGCAGTTATGGCAGGGGGGCCGCCAGCACAGATACGCAGTATTTT. Translating it yields CASSYGRGAASTDTQYF.

The chain joins TRBV9 to TRBJ1-5; unclear D gene. V lost 0 bases to trimming and J lost 5 bases, with 12 bases between them. The CDR3 is made up of 15 amino acids. Germline CDR1 reads SGDLS; CDR2 reads YYNGEE. Here the CDR3 DNA reads TGTGCCAGCAGCGTAGGGGCGACAAGTTATCAGCCCCAGCATTTT. It yields the protein CASSVGATSYQPQHF.

This clone was detected a few times. The rearrangement joins TRBV10-3 to TRBJ2-7; 8 nucleotides match TRBD1. The CDR3 is 12 residues long. In germline, CDR1 is ENHRY, CDR2 SYGVKD. Unmatched junction bases numbered 6, after V lost 10 bases and J lost 4 bases. CDR3 sequence: CATQGVSYEQYF. The CDR3 DNA is TGTGCCACACAGGGGGTGAGTTACGAGCAGTACTTC.

The CDR3 coding sequence is TGTGCCATCAGCCAGGGGGTGGGTGAGACCCAGTACTTC. It is translated as CAISQGVGETQYF. The chain carries TRBV10-3 and TRBJ2-5, with TRBD1 matching over 7 bases. The CDR3 totals 13 residues. V lost 6 bases, J lost 5 bases, and 6 bases stayed unmatched. The germline V gene has CDR1 ENHRY and CDR2 SYGVKD.

Of note for this clone: Other DNA sequences in the same sample also yield this CDR3. The chain links TRBV27 to TRBJ1-1; D not resolved. CDR3 length: 12 amino acids. V gave up 6 bases and J gave up 1 base, with 6 bases separating them. CDR1 MNHEY and CDR2 SMNVEV come from the germline V gene (reference sequence). Here the CDR3 reads CASRQENTEAFF. The CDR3 nucleotides read TGTGCCAGCAGACAAGAGAACACTGAAGCTTTCTTT.

The CDR3: CASTTPEGHNYGYTF. As DNA, the CDR3 is TGTGCCAGTACCACTCCGGAGGGCCATAACTATGGCTACACCTTC. The rearrangement joins TRBV19 to TRBJ1-2, with D unresolved. The germline V gene encodes CDR1 LNHDA and CDR2 SQIVND (reference sequence). The V end lost 7 bases, the J end lost 1 base, and 16 bases lay between the germline ends. The CDR3 length is 15 residues. The complete variable domain, with remaining parts taken from reference TRBV19 and TRBJ1-2, reads DGGITQSPKYLFRKEGQNVTLSCEQNLNHDAMYWYRQDPGQGLRLIYYSQIVNDFQKGDIAEGYSVSREKKESFPLTVTSAQKNPTAFYLCASTTPEGHNYGYTFGSGTRLTVV.

The genes are TRBV6-5 and TRBJ2-1; 8 bases are shared with TRBD1. CDR3 length equals 14 residues. Per germline, CDR1 MNHEY and CDR2 SVGAGI. Trimming at V came to 6 bases and at J to 5 bases, leaving 6 bases not matched to a gene. CDR3 amino acids: CASRQGQANNEQFF. The CDR3 nucleotides are TGTGCCAGCAGGCAGGGACAGGCGAACAATGAGCAGTTCTTC.

The chain combines TRBV19 with TRBJ1-4; D unclear. Trimming pared 5 bases from V and 0 bases from J, leaving 13 bases between. CDR1 and CDR2 from the germline V gene are LNHDA and SQIVND (reference sequence). CDR3 length: 16 residues. The CDR3 spells CASSPPRRSTNEKLFF. DNA of the CDR3: TGTGCCAGTAGTCCCCCCCGGCGGTCAACTAATGAAAAACTGTTTTTT.

This sequence joins TRBV7-8 and TRBJ2-7; 7 bases line up with TRBD2. CDR1 is SGHVS and CDR2 is FQNEAQ in the germline V gene. Germline trimming cut 8 bases from V and 0 bases from J; bases unmatched to any gene: 7. CDR3 length: 14 residues. CDR3 protein: CASLLAVNSYEQYF. The CDR3 DNA follows: TGTGCCAGCCTGCTAGCGGTGAACTCCTACGAGCAGTACTTC.

About this clone itself: Additional DNA sequences in this sample encode the identical CDR3. The chain links TRBV15 to TRBJ1-5; the D gene is possibly TRBD1 (5 bases). Germline V gene lookup returns CDR1 LNHNV and CDR2 YYDKDF (reference sequence). The CDR3 runs to 15 residues. Trimming removed 1 base at V and 2 bases at J, with 9 bases between. The CDR3 DNA is TGTGCCACCAGCAGAGGCGGAGGGGGCAATCAGCCCCAGCATTTT. Protein: CATSRGGGGNQPQHF.

The CDR3 sequence: CAWTGRSAGEQYF. Written as DNA, the CDR3 is TGTGCCTGGACGGGAAGGAGTGCAGGCGAGCAGTACTTC. The J gene is TRBJ2-7, the V gene TRBV30; a possible D gene is TRBD2 (5 bases). The CDR3 consists of 13 residues. V lost 4 bases and J lost 6, with 16 bases in between. Germline V gene lookup returns CDR1 GTSNPN and CDR2 SVGIG (reference sequence).

This clone was seen just once. The CDR3 DNA reads as TGCGCCAGCAGCCAAGATTTTCGCAGGGGCCCCCAGCCCCAGCATTTT. This encodes CASSQDFRRGPQPQHF. The chain combines TRBV4-3 with TRBJ1-5; possibly TRBD1 for D (6 bases). V lost 0 bases and J lost 7, with 16 bases in between. This CDR3 is 16 amino acids long. Germline-derived CDR1 and CDR2 are LGHNA and YSLEER.